This TCR beta chain was observed in a study of cytomegalovirus exposure and HLA in healthy donors. In the study overall: The approximately 710 first-cohort repertoires and the 130 or so validation repertoires shared the same platform, a later analysis reported.

Data came from immunoSEQ multiplex PCR; TCRdb stores just in-frame clones and leaves some out. In the table there are 95,000 to 150,000 clones, 94% of which are singletons. Source material: PBMCs. The TCR was taken from a woman between 18 and 29 years old in good health and CMV-seronegative.

CDR3 in DNA: TGTGCCAGCGTTCGGCTAGCGGGATTCCAAGAGACCCAGTACTTC. Protein: CASVRLAGFQETQYF. The V and J genes are TRBV7-8 and TRBJ2-5, with 9 bases identical to TRBD2. Losses at the gene ends were 8 bases for V and 1 base for J; bases not matched to a gene: 8. The germline CDR1 and CDR2 sequences are SGHVS and FQNEAQ. This CDR3 region has 15 residues. The full variable domain, completed using reference TRBV7-8 and TRBJ2-5, is GAGVSQSPRYKVAKRGQDVALRCDPISGHVSLFWYQQALGQGPEFLTYFQNEAQLDKSGLPSDRFFAERPEGSVSTLKIQRTQQEDSAVYLCASVRLAGFQETQYFGPGTRLLVL.